This T cell receptor (beta chain) came from a study of blood T cell repertoires in COVID-19. Study-wide context: Whether acute or convalescent, the COVID-19 samples came from the United States, Italy and Spain.

In the authors' methods: Reference gene primer amplification gave estimated nucleated cell counts. Only in-frame clones appear in the TCRdb table, and some are missing; sequencing was by immunoSEQ multiplex PCR. V and J calls and clone size are copied from that table; D and trimming were computed from the DNA. The data hold 75,000 or so clones, with 88% observed a single time. The ends were cut back, 1 base at V and 5 bases at J, with 14 bases in the middle. Per the germline V gene, CDR1 is SGHAT and CDR2 is FQNNGV. This CDR3 region has 15 residues. The chain couples TRBV11-2 to TRBJ1-1; D uncertain. The source material was peripheral blood. The clonotype was recovered from a man between 50 and 59 years old with acute or convalescent COVID-19. CDR3 DNA sequence: TGTGCCAGCAGCTTAGCCCCCGGGATGAGGACTGAAGCTTTCTTT. This encodes CASSLAPGMRTEAFF.